This TCR beta chain originates from a study of technical replicates of blood from several donors. Losses at the gene ends were 2 bases for V and 3 bases for J; bases not matched to a gene: 2. This CDR3 has 15 amino acids. Looked up from germline, CDR1 is MNHEY and CDR2 is SVGAGI. Here immunoSEQ multiplex PCR was the method, and the copy in TCRdb shows in-frame clones only, minus some. The sample holds under 100,000 clones, approximately 96% seen once. The sequenced sample was T cells isolated from PBMCs. This receptor was obtained from a human donor in good health. The J gene is TRBJ2-1, the V gene TRBV6-5, with 9 bases lining up with TRBD2. Here the CDR3 reads CASSYSGRSYNEQFF. The CDR3 DNA reads TGTGCCAGCAGTTACAGCGGGAGGAGCTACAATGAGCAGTTCTTC.